This T cell receptor beta chain was profiled in a study of T-cell reconstitution after alpha-beta-depleted transplantation in children. Study-wide results and caveats: Several hundred expanded graft clones reportedly supplied alpha-beta T cells about two months after transplant.

Preparing the TCRbeta library involved the use of unique molecular identifiers. One entry per CDR3 protein results from TCRdb running MiXCR on the PCR reads. This table has fewer than 250,000 distinct CDR3 sequences, approximately 17% appearing once. With respect to this clonotype: The antigen remains undetermined.

Trimming took off 2 bases at V and 6 bases at J, with 13 bases between the two ends. The CDR3 sequence is 15 residues long. Germline assignment: CDR1 KGHSH and CDR2 LQKENI. The sequences come from PBMCs, mostly from graft donor cells, collected 360 days after TCRalphabeta/CD19-depleted stem cell transplant. This TCR came from a male patient aged 2 to 9 who had a stem cell transplant for acute lymphoblastic leukemia, so the T cells may come from the graft donor. The chain is built from TRBV18 and TRBJ1-4; possibly TRBD1 for D (5 bases). Written as DNA, the CDR3 is TGTGCCAGCTCACCATTGGGCCGGGGGGATGAAAAACTGTTTTTT. This sequence encodes CASSPLGRGDEKLFF.